This T cell receptor (beta chain) derives from a study of neurological immune-mediated disorders. Study-level results: The greatest TCR clonal expansion occurred in HTLV-1-associated myelopathy and the least in multiple sclerosis, which fell below healthy controls.

TCRdb fed the 5' RACE reads into MiXCR, producing one record per CDR3 protein. Among more than 75,000 distinct CDR3 sequences listed, 5% to 6% were seen once. The CDR3 spans 14 residues. V was pared by 4 bases and J by 5 bases, with 6 bases of the junction left unmatched. The V gene's germline CDR1 is SGHRS and CDR2 YFSETQ. Worth noting for this clonotype: The target antigen is unknown.

Sequenced input: PBMCs. The origin of this receptor is a woman younger than 45 with multiple sclerosis. The chain employs TRBV5-1 and TRBJ2-3; 8 nucleotides line up with TRBD2. CDR3 sequence (DNA): TGCGCCAGCAGCCCGGGGGGGCCAGAAGATACGCAGTATTTT. This gives the protein CASSPGGPEDTQYF.